This TCR beta chain was recorded in a study of somatic mutations in cytotoxic T cells in rheumatoid arthritis. Study background: Several of the V beta antibody-stained T-cell populations were flow-sorted at nearly 100% purity; V beta1+ cells were among them and were sequenced for TCRB. General study points: For about an eighth of the 65 patients, a single CD8+ clone accounted for more than 20% of CD8+ cells. Antigen specificity of the expanded CD8+ clones was not determined.

As regards this clone: Its target is unknown.

Repertoires were generated with immunoSEQ multiplex PCR, while TCRdb's copy carries only in-frame clones and drops some. This table has about 20,000 clones, around 85% appearing once. V gave up 3 bases and J gave up 4 bases, with 13 bases separating them. The germline CDR1 and CDR2 sequences are MNHEY and SMNVEV (reference sequence). There are 15 residues in the CDR3. This chain joins TRBV27 and TRBJ2-1; D assignment may be TRBD1 or TRBD2 (5 bases each). Sample: CD8+ T cells sorted from blood. This receptor was obtained from a man in his forties in good health. The CDR3 loop reads CASSLGEGIYNEQFF. CDR3 in DNA: TGTGCCAGCAGTTTGGGAGAGGGGATATACAATGAGCAGTTCTTC.